The source of this TCR beta chain is a study of T-cell memory formation after mild COVID-19. Whole-study context: TCR clusters were mostly donor specific. Study results and caveats: Day 15 to 85 contractors were CD4/CD8 balanced; later expanders leaned CD4+. Researchers report contracting CD4+ clones mostly in CM and EM, with CD8+ clones in EMRA.

The V gene's germline CDR1 is MGHRA and CDR2 YSYEKL. Trimming stripped 3 bases from V and 4 bases from J, with 10 bases between. There are 14 residues in the CDR3. TCRdb re-analysed the 5' RACE reads in MiXCR, keeping a single row per CDR3 protein. The data hold hundreds of thousands of distinct CDR3 sequences, with about a sixth observed a single time. On this clonotype: The antigen remains undetermined.

Sequencing input: PBMCs or a T cell subset sorted from them (not recorded which). The V call is TRBV4-1, the J call TRBJ2-1; D may be TRBD2 (5 bases). The receptor's source is a man younger than 35 who had mild COVID-19 (a few samples of this study predate the infection). Cell type and time point are not known. In DNA form, the CDR3 reads TGCGCCAGCAGCCACGCCCCGGGATACAATGAGCAGTTCTTC. Its protein product is CASSHAPGYNEQFF.